This TCR beta chain was sequenced in a study of T cell responses to AZD1222 COVID-19 vaccine. In the study overall: Analyses pooled second doses at about 4 or about 12 weeks.

Measured with immunoSEQ multiplex PCR; TCRdb has only the in-frame clones, and not every one. This sample has about 100,000 clones, with 85% to 90% found just once. This clone was detected only once. V lost 1 base, J lost 3 bases, and 12 bases lay in between. This CDR3 has 16 amino acids. Per germline, CDR1 LGHNA and CDR2 YSLEER. This TCR was sampled from an adult in good health. The rearrangement uses TRBV4-3 and TRBJ2-2; D unclear. The sequencing used peripheral blood, collected on day 0 of AZD1222 vaccination. In DNA form, the CDR3 reads TGCGCCAGCAGCCAAGCCCTCGTGCTCGACACCGGGGAGCTGTTTTTT. Its protein is CASSQALVLDTGELFF.